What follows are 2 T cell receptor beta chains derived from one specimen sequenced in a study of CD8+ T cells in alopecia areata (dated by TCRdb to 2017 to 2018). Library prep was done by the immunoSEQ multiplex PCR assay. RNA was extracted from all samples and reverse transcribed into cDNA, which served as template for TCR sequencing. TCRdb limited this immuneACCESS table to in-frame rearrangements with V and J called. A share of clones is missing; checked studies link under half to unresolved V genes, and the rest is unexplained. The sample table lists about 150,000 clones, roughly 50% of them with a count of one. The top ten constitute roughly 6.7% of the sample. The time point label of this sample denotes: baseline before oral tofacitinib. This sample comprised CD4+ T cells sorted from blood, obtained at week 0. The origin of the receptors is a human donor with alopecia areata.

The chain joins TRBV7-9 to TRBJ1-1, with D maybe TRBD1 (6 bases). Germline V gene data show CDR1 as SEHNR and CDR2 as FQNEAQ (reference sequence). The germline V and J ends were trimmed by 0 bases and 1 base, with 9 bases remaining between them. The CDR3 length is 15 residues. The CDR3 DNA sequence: TGTGCCAGCAGCTTAGCCCGGACAGCGAACACTGAAGCTTTCTTT. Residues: CASSLARTANTEAFF.

The CDR3 spells CSANRRETQYF. In DNA form, the CDR3 reads TGCAGTGCTAACAGGCGAGAGACCCAGTACTTC. The rearrangement joins TRBV20-1 to TRBJ2-5; tentative D call: TRBD1 (5 bases). Germline CDR1 and CDR2: DFQATT and SNEGSKA (reference sequence). The V gene lost 4 bases and the J gene lost 4 bases, with 7 bases spanning the gap. The CDR3 runs 11 residues.